These 17 T cell receptor beta chains share one sample of origin, sequenced in a study of low-dose radiotherapy and immunotherapy resistance in tumors. Time point defined: after trial treatment. Treatment of the sample: LDRT plus nivolumab, ipilimumab, low-dose cyclophosphamide and aspirin (RACIN trial). Gene-specific TRAV and TRBV primers were used for first-strand cDNA, covering alpha and beta chains. Both a constant-region primer and a V-primer adapter served to amplify TCRs across roughly 22 PCR cycles. TCRdb redid the calling of the reads with MiXCR, one entry per CDR3 protein. The table shows more than 50,000 distinct CDR3 sequences, with 20% to 25% occurring only once. The sequencing used PBMCs, collected after low-dose radiotherapy plus immunotherapy. The receptor set was obtained from a male donor with prostate cancer.

V usage is TRBV6-1 and J usage is TRBJ2-7, with 13 bases that match TRBD2. The CDR3 is 17 amino acids. The germline CDR1 and CDR2 sequences are MNHNS and SASEGT. V shed 6 bases, J shed 2 bases, and the junction held 10 bases outside the gene matches. CDR3 sequence reads: CASRTGLAGSTPYEQYF. The CDR3 DNA reads TGTGCCAGCAGGACGGGACTAGCGGGATCCACACCCTACGAGCAGTACTTC.

This clonotype occurred many times. The chain employs TRBV7-9 and TRBJ1-1; D is unclear. This CDR3 has 10 residues. Germline V gene sequence: CDR1 SEHNR, CDR2 FQNEAQ (reference sequence). Trimming cost V 6 bases and J 6 bases, with 5 bases left between them. The CDR3 reads CASSGAEAFF. The CDR3 DNA follows: TGTGCCAGCAGTGGGGCTGAAGCTTTCTTT.

The sample holds many counts of this clonotype. The chain links TRBV6-1 to TRBJ2-4, with 11 bases that match TRBD2. Germline CDR1 reads MNHNS; CDR2 reads SASEGT. The CDR3 runs 16 residues. Trimming at V came to 5 bases and at J to 8 bases, leaving 11 bases not matched to a gene. CDR3 DNA: TGTGCCAGCAGTTACGGTACTAGCGGGAGTCTGGACATTCAGTACTTC. Translation gives CASSYGTSGSLDIQYF.

The J gene is TRBJ2-7, the V gene TRBV12-3 or TRBV12-4, with D tentatively TRBD1 or TRBD2 (5 bases each). V was shortened by 6 bases and J by 7 bases, with 19 bases between the two germline ends. This CDR3 spans 14 amino acids. Here the CDR3 reads CASRASGTLGEQYF. The DNA for the CDR3 is TGTGCCAGCAGAGCCTCAGGGACCTTGGGGGAGCAGTACTTC.

The gene calls are TRBV5-1 and TRBJ2-5; D is unresolved. V lost 6 bases and J 0 bases, leaving 12 bases between the germline ends. Germline assignment: CDR1 SGHRS and CDR2 YFSETQ. This CDR3 comprises 14 residues. This CDR3 is CASTPGVYQETQYF. Here the CDR3 DNA reads TGCGCCAGCACCCCTGGGGTATACCAAGAGACCCAGTACTTC.

As to this clonotype: This may arise from a read error, as a much more abundant clone is one base away. The CDR3 loop reads CASSVTGVNTWELFF. The CDR3 region has the DNA TGTGCCAGCAGCGTGACAGGGGTCAACACCTGGGAGCTGTTTTTT. The chain has TRBV28 and TRBJ2-2, with 8 bases lining up with TRBD1. The V gene's germline CDR1 is MDHEN and CDR2 SYDVKM. This CDR3 is 15 amino acids long.

A note on this clonotype: A read error is possible here, since a much larger clone lies one base away. The chain couples TRBV29-1 to TRBJ1-3; 8 nucleotides match TRBD1. This CDR3 has 14 amino acids. Germline CDR1 and CDR2: SQVTM and ANQGSEA. CDR3 sequence: CGQDRAHSGNTIYF. The CDR3 DNA is TGCGGCCAGGACAGGGCCCACTCTGGAAACACCATATATTTT.

Comments on this clonotype: A far larger clone is just one base off, so this is likely a read error. This chain uses TRBV20-1 with TRBJ2-5; 8 bases fit TRBD2. V lost 3 bases to trimming and J lost 11 bases; unmatched junction nucleotides: 14. In germline, CDR1 is DFQATT, CDR2 SNEGSKA (reference sequence). The CDR3 totals 14 residues. The DNA for the CDR3 is TGCAGTGCTAGCGGGAGGGGGGGGAGCCAAGAGCAGTACTTC. Amino acids: CSASGRGGSQEQYF.

With regard to this clonotype: A read error likely explains this, since a far larger clone differs by one base. The chain combines TRBV7-2 with TRBJ2-1, with 8 positions matching TRBD2. The CDR3 extends over 18 amino acids. J gave up 0 bases and V 5 bases, and 12 bases lay outside the gene matches. Germline CDR1 and CDR2: SGHTA and FQGNSA. Here the CDR3 reads CTSSQEQSGSVSYNEQFF. CDR3 in DNA: TGTACCAGCAGCCAAGAACAGAGCGGGAGTGTCTCCTACAATGAGCAGTTCTTC.

This clonotype was observed at least ten times. The rearrangement joins TRBV2 to TRBJ2-2, with 10 positions matching TRBD2. The CDR3 has 14 residues. In germline, CDR1 is SNHLY, CDR2 FYNNEI. The J segment lost 7 bases and the V segment lost 6 bases, leaving 5 bases of the junction unmatched. Here the CDR3 reads CASRGTSAGGELFF. CDR3 nucleotides: TGTGCCAGCAGGGGGACTAGCGCCGGCGGGGAGCTGTTTTTT. Based on the CDR3 plus reference TRBV2 and TRBJ2-2, the full variable domain is EPEVTQTPSHQVTQMGQEVILRCVPISNHLYFYWYRQILGQKVEFLVSFYNNEISEKSEIFDDQFSVERPDGSNFTLKIRSTKLEDSAMYFCASRGTSAGGELFFGEGSRLTVL.

This clonotype occurred a few times. This likely reflects a read error, since a far larger clone is one base away. The chain employs TRBV25-1 and TRBJ2-5, with a weak D call TRBD2 (5 bases). The V gene's germline CDR1 is MGHDK and CDR2 SYGVNS. V lost 3 bases and J 11 bases, leaving 22 bases between the germline ends. This CDR3 has 15 residues. Here the CDR3 reads CASSDLAGTYNEQYF. The CDR3 DNA reads as TGTGCCAGCAGTGATTTGGCGGGCACCTACAATGAGCAGTACTTC.

This clonotype was recorded at least ten times. The CDR3 sequence is CASSLDPGRNSPLHF. CDR3 sequence (DNA): TGTGCCAGCAGCTTAGATCCCGGGCGGAATTCACCCCTCCACTTT. The genes are TRBV11-2 and TRBJ1-6; no definite D call. The CDR3 is 15 amino acids. V gave up 0 bases and J gave up 7 bases, with 10 bases separating them. Germline-derived CDR1 and CDR2 are SGHAT and FQNNGV.

In the case of this clonotype: A far larger clone is off by one base, so a read error is likely. The CDR3 end shows no conserved phenylalanine or tryptophan, and so a read error is likely. The DNA of the CDR3 is TGTGCCAGCAGCTTCACCACTAGCGGGGGGGCCGATGAGCAGTTCTCC. It translates to CASSFTTSGGADEQFS. The V and J genes are TRBV7-3 and TRBJ2-1; 13 bases are shared with TRBD2. CDR3 length: 16 residues. With 3 bases clipped from V and 8 bases from J, the junction kept 7 bases outside the gene matches. Germline V gene data show CDR1 as SGHTA and CDR2 as FQGTGA.

The sample holds many counts of this clonotype. The chain's CDR3 is CASSQAGGPLTDTQYF. CDR3 DNA sequence: TGTGCCAGCAGCCAAGCCGGGGGGCCCCTCACAGATACGCAGTATTTT. This rearrangement joins TRBV3-1 to TRBJ2-3, with D perhaps matching TRBD2 (7 bases). V was cut by 1 base and J by 2 bases, with 13 bases left in between. The CDR3 loop spans 16 amino acids. Germline CDR1 reads LGHDT; CDR2 reads YNNKEL (reference sequence).

This clonotype was observed at least ten times. CDR3 loop: CASSDRTGPPGNTIYF. The CDR3 bases are TGTGCCAGTAGCGACCGGACAGGGCCCCCAGGAAACACCATATATTTT. This chain links TRBV19 with TRBJ1-3; TRBD1 aligns across 8 bases. The ends lost 6 bases at V and 4 bases at J; junction bases unmatched: 11. In germline, CDR1 is LNHDA, CDR2 SQIVND (reference sequence). The CDR3 is made up of 16 amino acids. Combining the CDR3 with reference TRBV19 and TRBJ1-3 gives the whole variable domain DGGITQSPKYLFRKEGQNVTLSCEQNLNHDAMYWYRQDPGQGLRLIYYSQIVNDFQKGDIAEGYSVSREKKESFPLTVTSAQKNPTAFYLCASSDRTGPPGNTIYFGEGSWLTVV.

This clonotype has ten or more counts. The chain is built from TRBV12-3 or TRBV12-4 and TRBJ2-5; D not certain. This CDR3 has 12 amino acids. V dropped 3 bases and J dropped 3 bases, with 5 bases sitting between them. The CDR3 bases are TGTGCCAGCAGTTTTTCCAAAGAGACCCAGTACTTC. Residues: CASSFSKETQYF.

This clonotype was found many times. The gene calls are TRBV7-9 and TRBJ2-3; unclear D gene. This CDR3 is built from 14 residues. Germline CDR1 and CDR2: SEHNR and FQNEAQ (reference sequence). Trimming pared 6 bases from V and 2 bases from J, leaving 12 bases between. In DNA, the CDR3 is TGTGCCAGCAGTACCGCTCCGTACACAGATACGCAGTATTTT. It translates to CASSTAPYTDTQYF.